Here is one T cell receptor beta chain with its context. Individuals selected for sequencing had exhibited CD8+CD57+ cell expansion on flow cytometry. The data were obtained in a study of CD8+CD57+ T cells in acquired aplastic anemia. CDR3 length: 12 residues. Trimming cost V 7 bases and J 11 bases; bases outside gene matches: 6. Per the germline V gene, CDR1 is MNHEY and CDR2 is SMNVEV (reference sequence). Genomic DNA served as template for TCR beta VDJ and CDR3 profiling. TCRdb reprocessed the reads via MiXCR and lists one record per CDR3 protein. The profile covers approximately 130,000 distinct CDR3 sequences, with 45% to 60% appearing a single time and 25% to 30% taken by the ten largest.

The TCR comes from a human donor with aplastic anemia. Sequenced material: sorted CD4+, CD8+, or CD8+CD57+ T cells (not recorded which) from PBMCs. V and J are TRBV27 and TRBJ1-1; 11 bases agree with TRBD1. CDR3 coding DNA: TGTGCCAGCACCGCCGGGACAGGGGGTGCTTTCTTT. This codes for CASTAGTGGAFF.